This TCR beta chain was recorded in a study of T cell repertoires in cytomegalovirus infection. Across the whole study: Recently identified HLA-C-restricted CMV epitopes and well-studied HLA-B-restricted CMV epitopes were used by the study. An indication of both CMV infection and matching HLA type came from public TCR beta signatures.

Study-wide points: Dominant in the ex vivo response were TCR beta clonotypes restricted by HLA-C and specific for CMV.

V was clipped by 0 bases and J by 5 bases; unmatched bases: 0. Germline V gene sequence: CDR1 SGHTA, CDR2 FQGNSA. The CDR3 loop spans 14 amino acids. TCRdb re-called the reads with MiXCR, one entry per CDR3 protein. Among 700,000 to 850,000 distinct CDR3 sequences listed, 32% were seen once. Notes on this clonotype: The target antigen is unknown. A much larger clone differs from this one at a single base, so this may be a read error.

The chain joins TRBV7-2 to TRBJ1-1; 10 bases match TRBD1. The starting material was cultured CD8+ T cells from PBMCs, obtained from culture after CMV antigen stimulation. This receptor was taken from a human donor in good health (CMV status not recorded). Some clones in this sample may be carry-over from other donors' samples. The CDR3 sequence: CASSLAGQGTEAFF. DNA of the CDR3: TGTGCCAGCAGCTTAGCGGGACAGGGGACTGAAGCTTTCTTT.